This entry is about one T cell receptor beta chain. As handled by the study authors: Using reference gene primer amplification, nucleated cell counts were estimated. Only in-frame clones appear in the TCRdb table, and some are missing; sequencing was by immunoSEQ multiplex PCR. V, J and clone size derive from that table, while D and trimming were established from the DNA sequence. The repertoire consists of about 120,000 clones, with 90% occurring once and the leading ten covering 3.5% to 4%. This sample is drawn from a study of blood T cell repertoires in COVID-19. Overall study context: The samples span acute and convalescent COVID-19 from the United States, Italy and Spain. Sources were T cells, B-cell-depleted T cells, or PBMCs; the material itself was cDNA or gDNA.

Germline loops: CDR1 SGHTA, CDR2 FQGTGA. V gave up 0 bases and J gave up 1 base, with 9 bases separating them. The CDR3 totals 15 residues. In Seattle, patients joined the study during active infection and were tracked longitudinally. The source of this sequence is a woman aged 60-70 years with COVID-19, enrolled during active disease. The sample taken for sequencing was peripheral blood. The chain has TRBV7-3 and TRBJ2-5; D call uncertain. CDR3 region: CASSLTTAIQETQYF. CDR3 coding DNA: TGTGCCAGCAGCTTAACAACAGCTATCCAAGAGACCCAGTACTTC.